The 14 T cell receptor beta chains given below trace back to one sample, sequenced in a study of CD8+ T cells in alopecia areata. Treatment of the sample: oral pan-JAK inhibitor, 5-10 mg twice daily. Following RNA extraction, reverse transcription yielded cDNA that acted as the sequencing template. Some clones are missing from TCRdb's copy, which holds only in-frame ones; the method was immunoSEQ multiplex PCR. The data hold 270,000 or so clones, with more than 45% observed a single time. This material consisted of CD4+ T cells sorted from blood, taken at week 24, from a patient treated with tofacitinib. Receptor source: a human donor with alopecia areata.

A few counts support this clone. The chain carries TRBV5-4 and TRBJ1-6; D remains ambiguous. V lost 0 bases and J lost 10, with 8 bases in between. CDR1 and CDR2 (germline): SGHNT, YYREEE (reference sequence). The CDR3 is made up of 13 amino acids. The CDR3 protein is CASSLGKGSPLHF. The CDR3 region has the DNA TGTGCCAGCAGCTTGGGCAAAGGATCACCCCTCCACTTT.

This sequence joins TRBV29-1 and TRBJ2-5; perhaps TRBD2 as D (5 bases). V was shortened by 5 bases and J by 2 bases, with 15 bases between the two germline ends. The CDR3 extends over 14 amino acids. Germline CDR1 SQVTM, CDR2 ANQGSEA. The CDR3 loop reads CSVYMRAFQETQYF. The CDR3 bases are TGCAGCGTTTACATGCGGGCCTTTCAAGAGACCCAGTACTTC.

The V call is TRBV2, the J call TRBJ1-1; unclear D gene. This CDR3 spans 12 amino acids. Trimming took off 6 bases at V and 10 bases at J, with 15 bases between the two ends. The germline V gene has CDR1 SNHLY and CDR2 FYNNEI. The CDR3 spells CASRAGPGLAFF. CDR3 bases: TGTGCCAGCAGAGCTGGACCCGGTTTAGCTTTCTTT.

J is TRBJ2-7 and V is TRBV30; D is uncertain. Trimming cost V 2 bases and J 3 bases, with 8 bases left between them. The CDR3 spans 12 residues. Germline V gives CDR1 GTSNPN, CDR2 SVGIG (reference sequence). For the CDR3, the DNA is TGTGCCTGGAGTCCGGGTCACTACGAGCAGTACTTC. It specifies CAWSPGHYEQYF.

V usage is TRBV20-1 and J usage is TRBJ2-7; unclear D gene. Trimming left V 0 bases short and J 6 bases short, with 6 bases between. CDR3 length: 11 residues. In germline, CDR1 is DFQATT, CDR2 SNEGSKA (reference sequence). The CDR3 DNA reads TGCAGTGCTAGAGATCTTTTCGAGCAGTACTTC. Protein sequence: CSARDLFEQYF.

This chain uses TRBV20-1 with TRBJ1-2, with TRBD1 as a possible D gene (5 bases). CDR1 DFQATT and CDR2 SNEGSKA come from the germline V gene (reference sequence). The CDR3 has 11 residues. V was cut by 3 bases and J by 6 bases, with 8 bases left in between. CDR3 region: CSASAGDGYTF. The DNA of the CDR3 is TGCAGTGCTAGTGCGGGGGATGGCTACACCTTC.

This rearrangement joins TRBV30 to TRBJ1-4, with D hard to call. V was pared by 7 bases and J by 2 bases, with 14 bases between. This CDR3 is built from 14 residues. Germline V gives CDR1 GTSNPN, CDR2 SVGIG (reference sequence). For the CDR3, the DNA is TGTGCCTCCAATAACGGAAATACTAATGAAAAACTGTTTTTT. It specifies CASNNGNTNEKLFF.

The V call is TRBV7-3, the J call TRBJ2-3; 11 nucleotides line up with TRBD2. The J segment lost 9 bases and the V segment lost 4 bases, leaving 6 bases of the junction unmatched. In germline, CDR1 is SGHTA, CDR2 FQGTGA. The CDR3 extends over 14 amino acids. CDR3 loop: CASSSGLAGGTQYF. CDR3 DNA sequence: TGTGCCAGCAGCTCCGGACTAGCGGGTGGCACGCAGTATTTT.

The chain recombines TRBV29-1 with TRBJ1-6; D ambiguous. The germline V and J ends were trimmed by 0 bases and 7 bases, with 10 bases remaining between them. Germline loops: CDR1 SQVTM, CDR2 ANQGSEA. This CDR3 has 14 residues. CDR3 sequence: CSVEEQSPNSPLHF. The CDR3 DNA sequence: TGCAGCGTTGAAGAACAGAGCCCCAATTCACCCCTCCACTTT.

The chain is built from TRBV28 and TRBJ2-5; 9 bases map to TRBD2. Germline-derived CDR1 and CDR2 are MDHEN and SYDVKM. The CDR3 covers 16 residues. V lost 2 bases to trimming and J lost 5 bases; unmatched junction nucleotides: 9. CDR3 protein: CASSLARGGPWETQYF. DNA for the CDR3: TGTGCCAGCAGTTTAGCGCGGGGGGGGCCGTGGGAGACCCAGTACTTC.

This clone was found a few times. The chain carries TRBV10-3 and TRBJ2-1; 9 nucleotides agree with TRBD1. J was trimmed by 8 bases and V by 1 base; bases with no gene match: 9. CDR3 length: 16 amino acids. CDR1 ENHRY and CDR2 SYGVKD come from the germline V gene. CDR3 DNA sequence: TGTGCCATCAGTGAGTTATCGGGGACAGGGTCGTATGAGCAGTTCTTC. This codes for CAISELSGTGSYEQFF.

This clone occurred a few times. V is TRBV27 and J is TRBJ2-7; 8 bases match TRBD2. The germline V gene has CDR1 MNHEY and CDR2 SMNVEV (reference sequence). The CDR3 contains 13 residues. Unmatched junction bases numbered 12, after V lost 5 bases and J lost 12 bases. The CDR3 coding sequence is TGTGCCAGCAGTCCCGACCGGGGGGGAGCGGCGTACTTC. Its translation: CASSPDRGGAAYF.

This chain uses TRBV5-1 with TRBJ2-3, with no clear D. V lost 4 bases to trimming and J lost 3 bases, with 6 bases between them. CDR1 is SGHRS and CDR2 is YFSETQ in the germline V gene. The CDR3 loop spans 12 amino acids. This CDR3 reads CASSDQTDTQYF. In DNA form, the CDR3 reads TGCGCCAGCAGCGACCAGACAGATACGCAGTATTTT.

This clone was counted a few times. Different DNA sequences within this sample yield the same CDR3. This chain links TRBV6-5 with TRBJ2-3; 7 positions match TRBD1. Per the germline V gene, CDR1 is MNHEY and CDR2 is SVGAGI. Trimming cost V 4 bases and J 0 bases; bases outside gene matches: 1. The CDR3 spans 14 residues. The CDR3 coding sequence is TGTGCCAGCAGTTCGACAGGGAGCACAGATACGCAGTATTTT. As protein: CASSSTGSTDTQYF.